This is a list of T cell receptor beta chains from one sample in a study of blood T cell repertoires in COVID-19. Assay: immunoSEQ multiplex PCR; the TCRdb copy retains only in-frame clones and omits some. The table lists about 53,000 clones, roughly 89% of them singletons. The sample taken for sequencing was peripheral blood. The receptors derive from a man in his sixties with active COVID-19. CDR3s include the opening cysteine and the closing phenylalanine or tryptophan. D genes are given only for firm matches. The size field is filled for only some rows; it gives once, few, many or a size class.

V gene	J gene	clone size	D gene	CDR3 DNA	CDR3 protein
TRBV5-1	TRBJ2-2	NA	NA	TGCGCCAGCAGCGCGGGACTCAACACCGGGGAGCTGTTTTTT	CASSAGLNTGELFF
TRBV4-1	TRBJ1-4	NA	NA	TGCGCCAGCAGCCAAGAGAGGGGCAGGGGAATGACTAATGAAAAACTGTTTTTT	CASSQERGRGMTNEKLFF
TRBV6-1	TRBJ2-1	NA	NA	TGTGCCAGCAGTGAAGCCTCGCGGGGAGGTGTCTATGAGCAGTTCTTC	CASSEASRGGVYEQFF
TRBV11-1	TRBJ2-1	NA	NA	TGTGCCAGCAGCTTCCCCTCTGACAATGAGCAGTTCTTC	CASSFPSDNEQFF
TRBV5-1	TRBJ2-3	NA	NA	TGCGCCAGCAGCGCCTCCGGGACTGAAGCAGATACGCAGTATTTT	CASSASGTEADTQYF
TRBV4-2	TRBJ2-7	NA	TRBD2	TGTGCCAGCAGCCAAGAGAGGGCGGGAGGATCCTACGAGCAGTACTTC	CASSQERAGGSYEQYF
TRBV9	TRBJ2-3	NA	TRBD2	TGTGCCAGCAGCGTATTGGGACTAGCGTCATATACGCAGTATTTT	CASSVLGLASYTQYF
TRBV5-1	TRBJ2-5	NA	TRBD2	TGCGCCAGCACCCGAAGGGGACTAGCGGGACCAGAGACCCAGTACTTC	CASTRRGLAGPETQYF
TRBV7-9	TRBJ2-1	NA	NA	TGTGCCAGCAGCTCGAGAGGCTTCCTGTCCTACAATGAGCAGTTCTTC	CASSSRGFLSYNEQFF
TRBV27	TRBJ1-1	few	NA	TGTGCCAGCAGTTTAAGGGCGGGATTGACTGAAGCTTTCTTT	CASSLRAGLTEAFF
TRBV28	TRBJ2-7	NA	NA	TGTGCCGTCCAACGGGAGTTCTACGAGCAGTACTTC	CAVQREFYEQYF
TRBV5-1	TRBJ2-1	NA	NA	TGCGCCAGCAGCTTGGAAAGTAACCCGAGCTCCTACAATGAGCAGTTCTTC	CASSLESNPSSYNEQFF
TRBV4-1	TRBJ1-4	NA	TRBD1	TGCGCCAGCAGCCAAGATCGGGGGACAGGGAATGAAAAACTGTTTTTT	CASSQDRGTGNEKLFF
TRBV18	TRBJ2-3	NA	NA	TGTGCCAGCTTGGGACAGACAAAGACTAGCGGCACAGATACGCAGTATTTT	CASLGQTKTSGTDTQYF
TRBV5-1	TRBJ2-4	NA	NA	TGCGCCAGCAGCTTGGCGGGCAGGGAAAGCATTCAGTACTTC	CASSLAGRESIQYF
TRBV9	TRBJ2-5	NA	NA	TGTGCCAGCCACAAACCCAACAGGGAGACCCAGTACTTC	CASHKPNRETQYF
TRBV5-5	TRBJ1-1	NA	NA	TGTGCCAGCAGCAATCAGGAGAACACTGAAGCTTTCTTT	CASSNQENTEAFF
TRBV7-9	TRBJ1-2	NA	TRBD1	TGTGCCAGCAGCCCCCCGGGACAGGGGGCCCCCTACACCTTC	CASSPPGQGAPYTF
TRBV4-3	TRBJ2-7	NA	TRBD2	TGCGCCAGCAGCCAAGGACTAGCGGTTACCTACGAGCAGTACTTC	CASSQGLAVTYEQYF
TRBV4-3	TRBJ2-7	NA	NA	TGCGCCAGCAGCCAAGAATGGTGGCCACAGGCCAACTTCTACGAGCAGTACTTC	CASSQEWWPQANFYEQYF
TRBV6-4	TRBJ2-3	once	NA	TGTGCCAGCAGTGACTCCCCGGCAGATACGCAGTATTTT	CASSDSPADTQYF
TRBV18	TRBJ2-1	NA	NA	TGTGCCAGCTCTCCTCTCAGAGGGGAGCAGTTCTTC	CASSPLRGEQFF
TRBV5-6	TRBJ2-7	NA	NA	TGTGCCAGCAGCTTGGCTGCAGGGTCCTACGAGCAGTACTTC	CASSLAAGSYEQYF
TRBV2	TRBJ2-2	NA	NA	TGTGCCAGTAAAAACGGACATTCGAACACCGGGGAGCTGTTTTTT	CASKNGHSNTGELFF
TRBV9	TRBJ2-2	NA	NA	TGTGCCAGCAGCGTTGACGGGTCCGCCACCGGGGAGCTGTTTTTT	CASSVDGSATGELFF
TRBV28	TRBJ1-2	NA	TRBD1	TGTGCCAGCAGTCTCCTTAGGACAGGGGGCTGGTATGGCTACACCTTC	CASSLLRTGGWYGYTF
TRBV28	TRBJ2-1	NA	TRBD1	TGTGCCAGCAGTCGGACAGGGTTCGATGAGCAGTTCTTC	CASSRTGFDEQFF
TRBV6-2/TRBV6-3	TRBJ2-1	NA	TRBD1	TGTGCCAGCAGTTACCCCCGGACAGGGAGTATCGATGAGCAGTTCTTC	CASSYPRTGSIDEQFF
TRBV29-1	TRBJ2-1	NA	TRBD2	TGCAGCGTTGAATTTGGTAGCGGGAGTAATGAGCAGTTCTTC	CSVEFGSGSNEQFF
TRBV27	TRBJ2-5	once	TRBD2	TGTGCCAGCAGTGCCTATTTAGCGGGAGCGGGAGAGACCCAGTACTTC	CASSAYLAGAGETQYF
TRBV5-1	TRBJ1-1	NA	TRBD1	TGCGCCAGCAGCTGGGGGCAAGGGGGCCAAGCTGAAGCTTTCTTT	CASSWGQGGQAEAFF
TRBV7-2	TRBJ2-2	NA	TRBD2	TGTGCCAGCAGCTTTGTTGGGAGGGATAAAGAGCTGTTTTTT	CASSFVGRDKELFF
TRBV4-1	TRBJ1-2	NA	TRBD1	TGCGCCAGCAGCCACCTGGGACAGCCGGGGAATGGCTACACCTTC	CASSHLGQPGNGYTF
TRBV30	TRBJ2-2	NA	TRBD2	TGTGCCTGGAGTCCCGGGACTAGCGGGAGGGCCGGCGGGGAGCTGTTTTTT	CAWSPGTSGRAGGELFF
TRBV6-2/TRBV6-3	TRBJ2-4	once	NA	TGTGCCAGCAGTCCCGAGGGCGGGAAAGACATTCAGTACTTC	CASSPEGGKDIQYF
TRBV7-8	TRBJ1-3	NA	TRBD1	TGTGCCAGCAGCTTAGGGACAGGGGGAAACACCATATATTTT	CASSLGTGGNTIYF
TRBV29-1	TRBJ2-6	NA	NA	TGCAGCGGACAGGTGCTCGGGGCCAACGTCCTGACTTTC	CSGQVLGANVLTF
TRBV7-2	TRBJ2-7	NA	NA	TGTGCCAGCAGCTTAACAGCTATTCGCGAGCAGTACTTC	CASSLTAIREQYF
TRBV9	TRBJ2-1	NA	NA	TGTGCCAGCAGCGTAGCATCCTACAATGAGCAGTTCTTC	CASSVASYNEQFF
TRBV4-2	TRBJ2-7	NA	TRBD2	TGTGCCAGCAGCCAGAAAGCGGGAGACCCGAACGAGCAGTACTTC	CASSQKAGDPNEQYF
TRBV7-2	TRBJ2-7	NA	TRBD1	TGTGCCAGCAGCTTAGCCCTTGGATCGACAGGGCGAAAGTACGAGCAGTACTTC	CASSLALGSTGRKYEQYF
TRBV3-1/TRBV3-2	TRBJ2-5	once	TRBD2	TGTGCCAGCAGCCAATATAGCGGGGAGGGGGAGACCCAGTACTTC	CASSQYSGEGETQYF
TRBV4-2	TRBJ1-4	NA	NA	TGTGCCAGCAGCCAAGCGGAACAGACCCCAACTAATGAAAAACTGTTTTTT	CASSQAEQTPTNEKLFF